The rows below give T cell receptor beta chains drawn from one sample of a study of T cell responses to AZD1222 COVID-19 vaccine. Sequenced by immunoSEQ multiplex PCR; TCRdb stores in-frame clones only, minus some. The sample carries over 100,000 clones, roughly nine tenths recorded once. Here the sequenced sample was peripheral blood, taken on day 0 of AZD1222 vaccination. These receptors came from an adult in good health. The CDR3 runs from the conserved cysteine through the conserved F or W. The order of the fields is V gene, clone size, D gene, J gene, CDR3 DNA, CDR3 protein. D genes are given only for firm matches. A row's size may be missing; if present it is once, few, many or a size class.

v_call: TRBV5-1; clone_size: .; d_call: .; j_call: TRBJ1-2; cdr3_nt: TGCGCCAGCGCCGAGGCTCCTAACTATGGCTACACCTTC; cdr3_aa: CASAEAPNYGYTF
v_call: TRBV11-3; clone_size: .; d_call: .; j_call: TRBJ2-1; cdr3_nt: TGTGCCAGCAGCTTAGATCAGAACGGGGGTTCGAATGAGCAGTTCTTC; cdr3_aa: CASSLDQNGGSNEQFF
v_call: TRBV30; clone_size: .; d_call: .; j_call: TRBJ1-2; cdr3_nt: TGTGCCTGGTCCGGGACCAACTATGGCTACACCTTC; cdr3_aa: CAWSGTNYGYTF
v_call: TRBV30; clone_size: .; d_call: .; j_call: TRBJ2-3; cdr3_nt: TGTGCCTGCCCGGGGGTAGGGGCCACAGATACGCAGTATTTT; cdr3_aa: CACPGVGATDTQYF
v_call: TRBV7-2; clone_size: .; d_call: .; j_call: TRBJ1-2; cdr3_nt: TGTGCCAGCAGCTTAGCTGGGATCTTGACTAACTATGGCTACACCTTC; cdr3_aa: CASSLAGILTNYGYTF
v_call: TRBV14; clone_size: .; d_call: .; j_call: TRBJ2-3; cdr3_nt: TGTGCCAGCAGCCACCCTAGCACAGATACGCAGTATTTT; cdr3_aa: CASSHPSTDTQYF
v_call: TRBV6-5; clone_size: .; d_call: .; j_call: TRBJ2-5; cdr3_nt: TGTGCCAGCAGTTACTCGAAATTCTTGCGGGGAGAGACCCAGTACTTC; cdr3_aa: CASSYSKFLRGETQYF
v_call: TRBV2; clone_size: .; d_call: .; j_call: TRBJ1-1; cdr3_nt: TGTGCCAGCAGGTTCCAGGGTATGAACACTGAAGCTTTCTTT; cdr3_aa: CASRFQGMNTEAFF
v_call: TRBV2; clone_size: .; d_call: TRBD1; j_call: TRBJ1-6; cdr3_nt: TGTGCCAGCACCGGGGGACAGGCGAATAATTCACCCCTCCACTTT; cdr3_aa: CASTGGQANNSPLHF
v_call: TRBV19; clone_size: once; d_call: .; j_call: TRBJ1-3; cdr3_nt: TGTGCCAGTAGTCCTCAGTTCTCTGGAAACACCATATATTTT; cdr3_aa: CASSPQFSGNTIYF
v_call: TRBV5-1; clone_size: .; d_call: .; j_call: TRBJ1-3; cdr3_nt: TGCGCCAGCAGCGTTGGGGACACAAACTCTGGAAACACCATATATTTT; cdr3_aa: CASSVGDTNSGNTIYF
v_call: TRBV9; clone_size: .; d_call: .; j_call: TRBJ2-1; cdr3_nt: TGTGCCAGCAGCGTAGGTAGCGTCAATGAGCAGTTCTTC; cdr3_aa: CASSVGSVNEQFF
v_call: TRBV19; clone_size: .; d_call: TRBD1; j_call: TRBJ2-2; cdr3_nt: TGTGCCAGTAGTAGGGACAGGGCGGCTGGCGGGGAGCTGTTTTTT; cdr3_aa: CASSRDRAAGGELFF
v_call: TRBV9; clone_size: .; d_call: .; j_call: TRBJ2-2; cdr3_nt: TGTGCCAGCAGCGTTGATCCCGCACCCGAGTGGGAGCTGTTTTTT; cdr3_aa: CASSVDPAPEWELFF
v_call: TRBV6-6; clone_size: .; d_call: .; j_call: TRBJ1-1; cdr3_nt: TGTGCCAGCACCAAAGGGTTTGCGGACACTGAAGCTTTCTTT; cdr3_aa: CASTKGFADTEAFF
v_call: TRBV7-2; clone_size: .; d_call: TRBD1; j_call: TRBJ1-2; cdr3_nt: TGTGCCAGCAGCTACCGGACAGGGGGCAATGGCTACACCTTC; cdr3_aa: CASSYRTGGNGYTF
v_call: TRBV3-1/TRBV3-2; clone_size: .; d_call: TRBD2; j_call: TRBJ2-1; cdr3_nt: TGTGCCAGCAGCCAAGTGACTAGCGGTTTAGCGTACAATGAGCAGTTCTTC; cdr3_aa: CASSQVTSGLAYNEQFF
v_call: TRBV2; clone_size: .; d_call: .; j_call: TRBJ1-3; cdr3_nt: TGTGCCAGCAGCAGCCAGGGGCCCCCTGGAAACACCATATATTTT; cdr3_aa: CASSSQGPPGNTIYF
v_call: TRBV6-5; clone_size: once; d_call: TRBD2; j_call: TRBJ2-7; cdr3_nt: TGTGCCAGCAGTTACGCTAGCGGGGCCTACGAGCAGTACTTC; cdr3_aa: CASSYASGAYEQYF
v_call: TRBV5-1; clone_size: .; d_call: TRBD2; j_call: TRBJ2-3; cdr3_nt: TGCGCCAGCAGCCCCCGGCCTGCGGGAGGGTCAGATACGCAGTATTTT; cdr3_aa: CASSPRPAGGSDTQYF
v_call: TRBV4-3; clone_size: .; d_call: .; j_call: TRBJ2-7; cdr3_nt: TGCGCCAGCAGCCAAGATAAAGGTGCAGAGCAGTACTTC; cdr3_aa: CASSQDKGAEQYF
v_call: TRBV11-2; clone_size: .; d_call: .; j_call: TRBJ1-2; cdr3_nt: TGTGCCAGCAGGATAGGGGGTAACTATGGCTACACCTTC; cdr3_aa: CASRIGGNYGYTF
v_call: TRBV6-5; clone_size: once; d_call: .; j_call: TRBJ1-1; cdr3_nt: TGTGCCAGCAGTTACCTGGGGGGAGAGCGTGCTTTCTTT; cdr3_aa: CASSYLGGERAFF
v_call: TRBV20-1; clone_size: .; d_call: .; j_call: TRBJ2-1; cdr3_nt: TGCAGTGCTAGAGGACAGTTCGAGCAGTTCTTC; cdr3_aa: CSARGQFEQFF
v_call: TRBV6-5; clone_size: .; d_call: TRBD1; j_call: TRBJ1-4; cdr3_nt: TGTGCCAGCAGAAGACAGGGGGCCTTTAATGAAAAACTGTTTTTT; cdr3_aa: CASRRQGAFNEKLFF
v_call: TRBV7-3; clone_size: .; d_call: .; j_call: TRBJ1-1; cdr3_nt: TGTGCCAGCAGCTCCTCATTGAACACTGAAGCTTTCTTT; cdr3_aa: CASSSSLNTEAFF
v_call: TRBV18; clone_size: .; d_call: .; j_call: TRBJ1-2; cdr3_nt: TGTGCCAGCTCACCACGGGAGACAGAAGGCTACACCTTC; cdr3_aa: CASSPRETEGYTF
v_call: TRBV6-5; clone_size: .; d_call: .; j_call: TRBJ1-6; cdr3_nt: TGTGCCAGCAGTTACTCGACTTGGCCAGTAAATTCACCCCTCCACTTT; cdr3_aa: CASSYSTWPVNSPLHF
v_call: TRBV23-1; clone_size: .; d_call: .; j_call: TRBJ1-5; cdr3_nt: TGCGCCAGCAACCGACCCCCCCGCCGGGACCGTCAGCCCCAGCATTTT; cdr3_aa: CASNRPPRRDRQPQHF
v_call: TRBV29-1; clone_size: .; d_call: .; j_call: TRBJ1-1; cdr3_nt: TGCAGCGCCGGGGCAGGGGAAGACACTGAAGCTTTCTTT; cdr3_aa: CSAGAGEDTEAFF
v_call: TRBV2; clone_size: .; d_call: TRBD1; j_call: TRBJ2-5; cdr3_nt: TGTGCCAGCATCGGGACAGGACAAGAGACCCAGTACTTC; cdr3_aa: CASIGTGQETQYF
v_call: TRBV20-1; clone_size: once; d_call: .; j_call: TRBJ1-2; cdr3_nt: TGCAGTGCTCTAGCCCGCCCTCGCGCCACCTTC; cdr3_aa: CSALARPRATF
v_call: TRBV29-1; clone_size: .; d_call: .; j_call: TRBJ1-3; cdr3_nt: TGCAGCGTCCGAACGGACAGCTCTGGAAACACCATATATTTT; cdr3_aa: CSVRTDSSGNTIYF
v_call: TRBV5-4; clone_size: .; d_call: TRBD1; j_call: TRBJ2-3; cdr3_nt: TGTGCCAGCAGCCTGGACAGGTACACAGATACGCAGTATTTT; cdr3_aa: CASSLDRYTDTQYF
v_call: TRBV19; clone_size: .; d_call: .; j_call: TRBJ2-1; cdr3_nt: TGTGCCAGTAGCTTCGGGGGTCTGGGGAATGAGCAGTTCTTC; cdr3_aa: CASSFGGLGNEQFF
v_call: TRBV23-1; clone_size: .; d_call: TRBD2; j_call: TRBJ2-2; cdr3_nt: TGCGCCAGCAGTCCCCGACTAGCGGGAGGGCTTGGCACCGGGGAGCTGTTTTTT; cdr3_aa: CASSPRLAGGLGTGELFF
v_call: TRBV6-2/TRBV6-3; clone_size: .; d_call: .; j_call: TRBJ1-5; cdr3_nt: TGTGCCAGCAGTTACGACAGGCCCCGATATAGCAATCAGCCCCAGCATTTT; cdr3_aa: CASSYDRPRYSNQPQHF
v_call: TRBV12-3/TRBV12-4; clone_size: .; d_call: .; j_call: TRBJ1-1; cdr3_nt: TGTGCCAGCAGTAGGGGGAACACTGAAGCTTTCTTT; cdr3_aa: CASSRGNTEAFF
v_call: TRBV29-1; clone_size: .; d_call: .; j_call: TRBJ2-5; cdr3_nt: TGCAGCGTTGCAGGGTCTGGCGAGACCCAGTACTTC; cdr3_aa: CSVAGSGETQYF
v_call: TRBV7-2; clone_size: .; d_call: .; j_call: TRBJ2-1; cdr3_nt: TGTGCCAGCAGCTTAGGGGGTAGCGGCTCTCACAATGAGCAGTTCTTC; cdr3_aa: CASSLGGSGSHNEQFF
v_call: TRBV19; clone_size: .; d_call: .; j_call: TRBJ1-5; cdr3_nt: TGTGCCAGTAGCGGTGGGGTAGGGTTGGGGCAGCCCCAGCATTTT; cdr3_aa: CASSGGVGLGQPQHF
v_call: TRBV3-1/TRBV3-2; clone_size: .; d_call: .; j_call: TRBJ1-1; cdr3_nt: TGTGCCAGCAGCCAAGTGGTGAGGGGCACTGAAGCTTTCTTT; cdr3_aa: CASSQVVRGTEAFF
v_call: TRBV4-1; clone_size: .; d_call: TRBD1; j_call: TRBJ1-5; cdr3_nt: TGCGCCAGCAGCCGCGGGACAGGGGGCGGTCAGCCCCAGCATTTT; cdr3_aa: CASSRGTGGGQPQHF
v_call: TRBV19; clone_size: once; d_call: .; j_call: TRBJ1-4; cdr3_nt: TGTGCCAGTAAAAGAGACAGTGAGTACGAAAAACTGTTTTTT; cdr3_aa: CASKRDSEYEKLFF
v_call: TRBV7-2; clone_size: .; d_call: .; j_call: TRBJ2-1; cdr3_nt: TGTGCCAGCAGCTTCTTTAGCTCCTACAATGAGCAGTTCTTC; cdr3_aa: CASSFFSSYNEQFF
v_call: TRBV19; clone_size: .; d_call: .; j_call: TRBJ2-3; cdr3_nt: TGTGCCAGTAGTATGGCCACAGATACGCAGTATTTT; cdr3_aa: CASSMATDTQYF
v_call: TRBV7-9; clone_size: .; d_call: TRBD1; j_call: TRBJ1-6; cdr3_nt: TGTGCCAGCAGCCCGGGGGACAGGGGAAATTCACCCCTCCACTTT; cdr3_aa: CASSPGDRGNSPLHF
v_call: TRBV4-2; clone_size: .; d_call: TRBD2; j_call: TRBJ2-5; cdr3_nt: TGTGCCAGCAGCCAAGAGACTAGCGCCCAAGAGACCCAGTACTTC; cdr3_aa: CASSQETSAQETQYF